This T cell receptor beta chain was retrieved from a study of Ad26.COV2.S vaccination and SARS-CoV-2 variants. Across the study: Each vaccinee took Ad26.COV2.S intramuscularly, once or twice 56 days apart.

This CDR3 region has 15 residues. CDR1 LGHNA and CDR2 YSLEER come from the germline V gene. Trimming took 6 bases from V and 0 from J, leaving 11 bases between them. Here immunoSEQ multiplex PCR was the method, and the copy in TCRdb shows in-frame clones only, minus some. Among about 260,000 clones, about 83% were seen once, and the ten largest hold less than 3%. The treatment: about 20 received Ad26.COV2.S at low or high dose, single or two shots; a few received placebo; per-sample allocation not given. Material that was analyzed had been drawn on day 63 after the first vaccine or placebo injection. A Boston adult aged 18-55 years was the donor.

This TCR derives from a person aged 18 to 65 who received the Ad26.COV2.S COVID-19 vaccine or a placebo. The chain combines TRBV4-3 with TRBJ2-2; TRBD1 is a possible D gene (5 bases). The specimen comprised peripheral blood, sampled in a trial of Ad26.COV2.S vaccine versus placebo. CDR3 in amino acids: CASRPGYANTGELFF. Here the CDR3 DNA reads TGCGCCAGCAGGCCAGGGTACGCGAACACCGGGGAGCTGTTTTTT.